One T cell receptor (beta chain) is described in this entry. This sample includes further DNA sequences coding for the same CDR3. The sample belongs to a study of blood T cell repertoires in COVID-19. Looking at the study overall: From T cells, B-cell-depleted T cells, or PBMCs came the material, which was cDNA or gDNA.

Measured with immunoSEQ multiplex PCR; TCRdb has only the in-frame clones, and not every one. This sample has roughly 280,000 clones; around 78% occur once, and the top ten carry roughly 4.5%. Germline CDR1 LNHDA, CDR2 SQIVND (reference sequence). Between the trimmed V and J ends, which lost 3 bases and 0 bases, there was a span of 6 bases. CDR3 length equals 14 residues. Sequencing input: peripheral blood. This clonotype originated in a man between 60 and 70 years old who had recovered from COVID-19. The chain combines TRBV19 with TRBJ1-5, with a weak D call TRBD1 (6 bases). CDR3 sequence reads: CASSIRGSNQPQHF. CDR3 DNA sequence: TGTGCCAGTAGTATCAGGGGTAGCAATCAGCCCCAGCATTTT.